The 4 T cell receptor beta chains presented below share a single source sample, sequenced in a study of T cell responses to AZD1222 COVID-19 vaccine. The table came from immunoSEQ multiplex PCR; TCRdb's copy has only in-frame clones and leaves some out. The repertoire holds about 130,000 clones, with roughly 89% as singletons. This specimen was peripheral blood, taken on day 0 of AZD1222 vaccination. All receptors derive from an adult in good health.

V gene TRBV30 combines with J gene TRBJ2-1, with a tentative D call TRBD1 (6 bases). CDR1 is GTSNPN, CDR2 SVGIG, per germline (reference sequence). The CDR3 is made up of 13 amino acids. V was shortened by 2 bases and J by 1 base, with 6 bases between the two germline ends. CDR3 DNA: TGTGCCTGGAGTAGGGGGTCCTACAATGAGCAGTTCTTC. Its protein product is CAWSRGSYNEQFF.

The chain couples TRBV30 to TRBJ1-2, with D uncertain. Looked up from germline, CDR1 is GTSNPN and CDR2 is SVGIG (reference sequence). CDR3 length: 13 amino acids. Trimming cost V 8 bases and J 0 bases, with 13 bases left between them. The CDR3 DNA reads TGTGCCCGCAAGACTCTAGCTAACTATGGCTACACCTTC. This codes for CARKTLANYGYTF.

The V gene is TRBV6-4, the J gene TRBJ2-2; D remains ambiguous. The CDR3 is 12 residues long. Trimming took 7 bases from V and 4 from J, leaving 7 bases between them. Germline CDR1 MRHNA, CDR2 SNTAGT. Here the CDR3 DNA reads TGTGCCAGCAATACGGGCACCGGGGAGCTGTTTTTT. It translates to CASNTGTGELFF.

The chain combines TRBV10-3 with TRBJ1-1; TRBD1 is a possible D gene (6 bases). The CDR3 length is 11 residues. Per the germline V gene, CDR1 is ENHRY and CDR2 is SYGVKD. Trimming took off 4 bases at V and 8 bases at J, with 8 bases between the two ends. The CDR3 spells CAISGTAEAFF. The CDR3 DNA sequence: TGTGCCATCAGTGGGACAGCCGAAGCTTTCTTT.